This T cell receptor (beta chain) was identified in a study of spatial heterogeneity in lung cancer (dated by TCRdb to 2018 to 2020). Background for the entire study: Beta-chain transcripts were consistently detected in greater numbers than alpha-chain transcripts, which likely reflected higher beta-chain transcript abundance. A strong correlation was found between TCR transcript counts in tumor regions and a T cell transcriptional module score from matched bulk RNA-seq. In the raw uncorrected reads, each unique combination of TCR and UMI appeared on average more than ten times. TCR alpha and beta repertoires were quantitatively compared across multiple tumor regions, matched nontumor lung and blood in non-small cell lung cancer. The study linked features of the TCR repertoire to counts of nonsynonymous mutations, which were determined by whole-exome sequencing of tumor tissue. At surgery, both alpha and beta chains were TCR-sequenced in over 200 tumor regions, approximately 64 matched nontumor lung samples and 56 PBMC samples.

Study-wide conclusions, independent of this receptor: Confirming at a functional level the hypothesis that regional TCRs recognize regional mutations was considered to require additional single-cell paired TCR alpha and beta sequencing. TCR-seq coverage of tumor T cells was estimated at only 7% to 8% for alpha chains and about 14% for beta chains. The tumor nonsynonymous mutation count correlated with the number of expanded intratumoral alpha and beta TCRs. Counts of ubiquitous and regional expanded TCRs correlated with counts of ubiquitous and regional nonsynonymous mutations, respectively.

The method was 5' RACE. TCRdb records NextSeq 500 as the sequencer. To allow correction of PCR and sequencing errors, the TCR library protocol tagged every TCR cDNA molecule with a unique molecular identifier. Concerning the study's data processing: Decombinator tools were used for TCR identification, UMI-based error correction and CDR3 extraction. TCRs above a frequency of 2 per 1,000, corresponding to the top 1% of the tumor frequency distribution, were defined as expanded. Expanded tumor TCRs statistically deemed absent (corrected P<0.05) from at least one tumor region were classed as regional, and all other expanded tumor TCRs were classed as ubiquitous. Renyi diversity was calculated using the R vegan package after each repertoire was subsampled 100 times to 5,000 TCRs. To build CDR3 similarity networks, amino acid triplet string-kernel similarity was used, and CDR3s were connected when their pairwise similarity was above 0.82. Using fastp trimming at Q25 and MiXCR clonotype assembly, TCRdb reanalyzed the public sequencing data and kept in-frame beta chains. Entries that share a CDR3 protein sequence are merged under the most common genes and DNA. The V and J calls come from TCRdb's annotation, not from the publication. The table for this sample lists more than 10,000 distinct CDR3 sequences; roughly 13% of them were counted only once. The ten biggest clones cover 39% of the sample.

A note on this clonotype: It has no known antigen specificity. No quality values exist for individual bases; no much larger clone is one base distant.

V is trimmed back by 5 bases and J by 4 bases, and the junction contains 2 bases that no gene match accounts for. The germline V gene provides CDR1 MGHRA and CDR2 YSYEKL. Inclusive of the bounding cysteine and phenylalanine, the CDR3 is 13 residues long. This entry keeps only the CDR3 DNA: 39 bases, framed from base 1. The time point label for this specimen denotes: sample taken at primary tumor resection. Samples were obtained from 72 patients with early-stage, untreated non-small cell lung cancer from the lung TRACERx cohort. TCR sequencing used whole RNA extracted from tumor and nontumor lung tissue, or from cryopreserved PBMC samples, without cell sorting. Only patients for whom sufficient RNA was available from at least two tumor regions were selected for TCR sequencing. Before selection, tumor and adjacent nontumor lung specimens were reviewed by a lung pathologist.

This TCR came from a male donor with early-stage non-small cell lung cancer. The V and J genes are TRBV4-1 and TRBJ1-5; the junction holds 7 bases that match TRBD1. This sample comprised lung tumor tissue, obtained at surgery. The DNA sequence is as follows: TGCGCCAGCAGCACCAGGGGGAATCAGCCCCAGCATTTT. Its protein product is CASSTRGNQPQHF.